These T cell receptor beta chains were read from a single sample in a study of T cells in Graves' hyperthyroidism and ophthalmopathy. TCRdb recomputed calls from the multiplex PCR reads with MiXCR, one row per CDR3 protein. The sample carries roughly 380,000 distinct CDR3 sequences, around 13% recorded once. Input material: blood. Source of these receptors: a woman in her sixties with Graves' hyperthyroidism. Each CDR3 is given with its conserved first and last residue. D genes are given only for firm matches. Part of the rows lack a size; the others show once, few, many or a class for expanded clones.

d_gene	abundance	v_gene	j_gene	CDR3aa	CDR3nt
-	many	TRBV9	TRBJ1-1	CASSGGLGMDTEAFF	TGTGCCAGCAGCGGGGGACTGGGGATGGACACTGAAGCTTTCTTT
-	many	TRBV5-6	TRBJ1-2	CASSLVAGYTF	TGTGCCAGCAGCCTTGTCGCCGGCTACACCTTC
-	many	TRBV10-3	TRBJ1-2	CAIRGTGDIPGYTF	TGTGCCATCAGGGGGACCGGGGACATACCTGGCTACACCTTC
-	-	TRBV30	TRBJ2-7	CAWSPGTTYEQYF	TGTGCCTGGAGCCCCGGGACAACCTACGAGCAGTACTTC
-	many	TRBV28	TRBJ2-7	CASSFVYSGGGYEQYF	TGTGCCAGCAGTTTTGTTTATAGCGGAGGGGGCTACGAGCAGTACTTC
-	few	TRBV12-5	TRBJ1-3	CASAHRVISGNTIYF	TGTGCTAGTGCCCACCGCGTGATCTCTGGAAACACCATATATTTT
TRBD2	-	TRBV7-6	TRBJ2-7	CASSPWGGIYEQYF	TGTGCCAGCAGCCCTTGGGGAGGGATCTACGAGCAGTACTTC
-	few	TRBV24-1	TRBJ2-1	CATSEEINEQFF	TGTGCCACCAGTGAAGAAATTAATGAGCAGTTCTTC
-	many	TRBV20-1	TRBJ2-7	CSALTSSYEQYF	TGCAGTGCTTTGACTAGCTCCTACGAGCAGTACTTC
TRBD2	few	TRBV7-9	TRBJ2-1	CASSLGRGSGRAGEQFF	TGTGCCAGCAGCTTAGGAAGGGGTAGCGGGAGGGCCGGAGAGCAGTTCTTC
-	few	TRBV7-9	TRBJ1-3	CASRAREGGISSGNTIYF	TGTGCCAGCAGAGCCCGGGAGGGCGGAATTAGCTCTGGAAACACCATATATTTT
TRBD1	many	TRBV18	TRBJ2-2	CASSPQPPWDRSTGELFF	TGTGCCAGCTCACCGCAGCCACCCTGGGACAGGTCCACCGGGGAGCTGTTTTTT
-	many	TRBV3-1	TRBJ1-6	CASSQDGASPLHF	TGTGCCAGCAGCCAAGATGGAGCTTCACCCCTCCACTTT
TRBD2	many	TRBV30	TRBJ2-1	CAWSGTSEQFF	TGTGCCTGGAGTGGGACTAGTGAGCAGTTCTTC
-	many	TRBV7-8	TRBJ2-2	CASSLTGTQNTGELFF	TGTGCCAGCAGCTTAACCGGGACACAGAACACCGGGGAGCTGTTTTTT
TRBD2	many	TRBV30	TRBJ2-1	CAWGRREDDEQFF	TGTGCCTGGGGGAGGCGGGAGGACGATGAGCAGTTCTTC
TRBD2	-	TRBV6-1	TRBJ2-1	CASSDMGLAINEQFF	TGTGCCAGCAGTGACATGGGACTAGCGATCAATGAGCAGTTCTTC
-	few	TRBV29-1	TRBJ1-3	CSALTGTLGTTIYF	TGCAGCGCCCTGACTGGGACACTGGGAACCACCATATATTTT
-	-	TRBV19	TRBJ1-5	CASTERGQPQHF	TGTGCCAGTACCGAGAGGGGCCAGCCCCAGCATTTT
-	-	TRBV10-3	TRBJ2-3	CAISESVVQYF	TGTGCCATCAGTGAGTCCGTAGTGCAGTATTTT
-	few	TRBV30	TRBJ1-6	CAWSVRRTLGNSPLHF	TGTGCCTGGAGTGTGCGGAGGACTCTCGGTAATTCACCCCTCCACTTT
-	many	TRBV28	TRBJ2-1	CASSLYGTRGNEQFF	TGTGCCAGCAGTTTATACGGGACCAGGGGCAATGAGCAGTTCTTC